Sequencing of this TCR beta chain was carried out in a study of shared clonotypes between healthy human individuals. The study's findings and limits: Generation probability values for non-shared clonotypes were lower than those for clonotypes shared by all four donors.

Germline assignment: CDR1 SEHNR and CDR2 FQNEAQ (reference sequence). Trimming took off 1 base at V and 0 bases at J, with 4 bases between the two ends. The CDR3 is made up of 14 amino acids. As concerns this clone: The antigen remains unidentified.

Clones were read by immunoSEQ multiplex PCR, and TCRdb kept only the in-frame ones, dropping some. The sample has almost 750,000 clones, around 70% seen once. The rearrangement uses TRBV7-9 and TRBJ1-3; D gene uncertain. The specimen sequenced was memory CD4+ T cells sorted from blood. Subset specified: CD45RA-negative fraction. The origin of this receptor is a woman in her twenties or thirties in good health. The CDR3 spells CASSLGGSGNTIYF. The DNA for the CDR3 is TGTGCCAGCAGCTTAGGGGGCTCTGGAAACACCATATATTTT.